These 30 T cell receptor beta chains were all obtained from the same sample, sequenced in a study of prognosis after radiotherapy for stage I lung cancer. CDR3 of TCR beta was amplified from genomic DNA via a two-round multiplex PCR. Used in first-round PCR were primers specific to each TRBV and TRBJ gene. TCRdb re-analysed the multiplex PCR reads in MiXCR, keeping a single row per CDR3 protein. This table has tens of thousands of distinct CDR3 sequences, about 37% appearing once. Sequencing was performed on PBMCs, taken before or after stereotactic body radiation therapy (not recorded which). The receptors were sampled from a donor over 45 with non-small cell lung cancer.

The gene calls are TRBV12-3 or TRBV12-4 and TRBJ1-2, with TRBD1 identical over 8 bases. Unmatched junction bases numbered 9, after V lost 7 bases and J lost 2 bases. This CDR3 spans 15 amino acids. The CDR3 nucleotides read TGTGCCAGCACAATTGACAGGGGAGTCAACTATGGCTACACCTTC. Its protein is CASTIDRGVNYGYTF.

This clonotype was seen ten or more times. The chain uses TRBV9 and TRBJ1-1, with TRBD1 matching over 8 bases. The CDR3 covers 13 residues. V was pared by 9 bases and J by 2 bases, with 6 bases of the junction left unmatched. Germline V gene lookup returns CDR1 SGDLS and CDR2 YYNGEE. Here the CDR3 reads CAIRTGKNTEAFF. The CDR3 bases are TGTGCCATAAGGACAGGGAAAAACACTGAAGCTTTCTTT. The full variable domain, with the rest looked up from reference TRBV9 and TRBJ1-1, is DSGVTQTPKHLITATGQRVTLRCSPRSGDLSVYWYQQSLDQGLQFLIQYYNGEERAKGNILERFSAQQFPDLHSELNLSSLELGDSALYFCAIRTGKNTEAFFGQGTRLTVV.

This clonotype was counted many times. This chain connects TRBV7-3 to TRBJ2-1, with TRBD2 matching over 7 bases. Germline CDR1 and CDR2: SGHTA and FQGTGA. This CDR3 is 16 amino acids long. V was pared by 0 bases and J by 4 bases, with 6 bases of the junction left unmatched. CDR3 in amino acids: CASSLTGGGRYNEQFF. The CDR3 DNA reads as TGTGCCAGCAGCTTAACTGGAGGCGGGAGATACAATGAGCAGTTCTTC. The entire variable domain, with the rest obtained from reference TRBV7-3 and TRBJ2-1, is as follows: GAGVSQTPSNKVTEKGKYVELRCDPISGHTALYWYRQSLGQGPEFLIYFQGTGAADDSGLPNDRFFAVRPEGSVSTLKIQRTERGDSAVYLCASSLTGGGRYNEQFFGPGTRLTVL.

This clonotype has a single count. A much larger clone lies one base from this, so it may be a read error. No conserved phenylalanine or tryptophan ends this CDR3, so it is likely a read error. The J gene is TRBJ2-4, the V gene TRBV28; no definite D call. The V and J ends lost 1 base and 7 bases respectively, with 5 bases between them. This CDR3 is built from 12 residues. Looked up from germline, CDR1 is MDHEN and CDR2 is SYDVKM. The CDR3 nucleotides are TGTGCCAGCAGTTTATTAAGGAACATTCAGTACTTA. Protein product: CASSLLRNIQYL.

This clonotype came up once. A read error is likely here: a far larger clone is one base away. This chain joins TRBV6-1 and TRBJ2-1; 7 nucleotides agree with TRBD1. The J segment lost 5 bases and the V segment lost 7 bases, leaving 8 bases of the junction unmatched. The CDR3 runs to 14 residues. Germline V gene lookup returns CDR1 MNHNS and CDR2 SASEGT. CDR3 in DNA: TGTGCCAGCAATCCTGGGACAGCGAACAATGAGCAGTTCTTC. Translating gives CASNPGTANNEQFF.

This clonotype occurred many times. The gene calls are TRBV4-1 and TRBJ2-1; a possible D gene is TRBD2 (6 bases). V was trimmed by 1 base and J by 5 bases, leaving 15 bases between them. The CDR3 covers 16 residues. From germline, CDR1 is MGHRA and CDR2 YSYEKL. CDR3 nucleotides: TGCGCCAGCAGCCAAGGTCGAAGCGGGCGAAACAATGAGCAGTTCTTC. Protein product: CASSQGRSGRNNEQFF.

This clonotype was counted at least ten times. This rearrangement joins TRBV20-1 to TRBJ1-2; 7 bases align to TRBD1. The V segment lost 6 bases and the J segment 4 bases; nucleotides outside the gene matches: 11. The CDR3 consists of 14 residues. Germline V gives CDR1 DFQATT, CDR2 SNEGSKA (reference sequence). The CDR3 DNA is TGCAGTGCCAGGGACAGTCCAATAATCTATGGCTACACCTTC. Protein sequence: CSARDSPIIYGYTF.

The sample holds many counts of this clonotype. This chain links TRBV2 with TRBJ2-3; TRBD1 is a possible D gene (5 bases). The germline V and J ends were trimmed by 6 bases and 3 bases, with 16 bases remaining between them. The CDR3 loop spans 15 amino acids. CDR1 is SNHLY and CDR2 is FYNNEI in the germline V gene. CDR3 bases: TGTGCCAGCAGCTCCGGTGGGGCAGAAACAGATACGCAGTATTTT. Translating gives CASSSGGAETDTQYF.

The chain combines TRBV27 with TRBJ2-7; the D call may be TRBD1 or TRBD2 (5 bases each). Germline V CDR1 and CDR2: MNHEY, SMNVEV (reference sequence). The CDR3 has 12 residues. V shed 3 bases and J shed 5 bases, with 8 bases lying between them. As DNA, the CDR3 is TGTGCCAGCAGTTTTTGGGGGAACGAGCAGTACTTC. Amino acid sequence: CASSFWGNEQYF.

The chain employs TRBV28 and TRBJ1-2; 7 positions match TRBD1. V was clipped by 7 bases and J by 2 bases; unmatched bases: 7. Germline lookup yields CDR1 MDHEN and CDR2 SYDVKM. The CDR3 length is 14 residues. The CDR3 loop is CASTGGGRNYGYTF. CDR3 DNA sequence: TGTGCCAGCACAGGGGGGGGCCGGAACTATGGCTACACCTTC.

This clonotype was observed at least ten times. For the CDR3, the DNA is TGTGCCAGCAGCTTAGGGGACAGCGAAAATGAAAAACTGTTTTTT. Its protein is CASSLGDSENEKLFF. This chain joins TRBV7-9 and TRBJ1-4, with 7 nucleotides matching TRBD1. Trimming took 1 base from V and 5 from J; bases not matched to a gene: 4. The CDR3 has 15 amino acids. Looked up from germline, CDR1 is SEHNR and CDR2 is FQNEAQ (reference sequence).

This clonotype was seen at least ten times. The chain links TRBV5-1 to TRBJ2-3; 9 bases fit TRBD2. The CDR3 has 14 residues. The germline V gene encodes CDR1 SGHRS and CDR2 YFSETQ. J lost 3 bases, V lost 4 bases, and 3 bases had no gene match. The CDR3 loop is CASSIAGETDTQYF. The CDR3 DNA follows: TGCGCCAGCAGCATAGCGGGAGAGACAGATACGCAGTATTTT.

A word on this clonotype: It is likely a read error: a sequence one base away is far more abundant. The CDR3 does not end in the conserved phenylalanine or tryptophan, so this is likely a read error. The CDR3 loop reads CASSTADGGRGYNEQFL. CDR3 nucleotides: TGTGCCAGCAGCACCGCCGATGGGGGGCGCGGTTACAATGAGCAGTTCCTC. The chain employs TRBV7-9 and TRBJ2-1; the D gene could be TRBD1 or TRBD2 (6 bases each). V was trimmed by 5 bases and J by 4 bases, leaving 21 bases between them. The CDR3 runs to 17 residues. Germline lookup yields CDR1 SEHNR and CDR2 FQNEAQ (reference sequence).

Comment on this clonotype: The junction does not match germline at one end; this may be a read error. The chain uses TRBV7-8 and TRBJ2-1; 9 bases are shared with TRBD2. Germline assignment: CDR1 SGHVS and CDR2 FQNEAQ. This CDR3 is built from 17 residues. The CDR3 coding sequence is TGTACCAGCAGCTTAGCGGGAGTGAGAGGACTGAGGAATGAGCAGTTCTTC. Translated: CTSSLAGVRGLRNEQFF.

This clonotype was seen many times. J is TRBJ2-1 and V is TRBV7-9; TRBD1 matches 10 bases. Germline CDR1 is SEHNR and CDR2 is FQNEAQ (reference sequence). This CDR3 region has 16 residues. J lost 6 bases, V lost 1 base, and 6 bases had no gene match. The DNA of the CDR3 is TGTGCCAGCAGCTTAGTCGACAGGGGGCCGGGCAATGAGCAGTTCTTC. Its protein is CASSLVDRGPGNEQFF.

Concerning this clonotype: This sequence may be a read error, since a much larger clone differs from it by one base. V and J are TRBV12-3 or TRBV12-4 and TRBJ1-5; D is unresolved. The ends were cut back, 8 bases at V and 6 bases at J, with 17 bases in the middle. The CDR3 contains 14 residues. CDR3 DNA sequence: TGTGCCAGCTCAGCCGTGATGGAGGGTCAGCCCCAGCATTTT. The encoded protein is CASSAVMEGQPQHF.

This clonotype came up many times. This sequence joins TRBV20-1 and TRBJ2-3; 8 bases align to TRBD2. V trimming: 3 bases; J trimming: 2 bases; junction bases outside the gene matches: 7. The CDR3 totals 15 residues. Germline loops: CDR1 DFQATT, CDR2 SNEGSKA (reference sequence). The CDR3 DNA follows: TGCAGTGCTAGTGGCCGGGGGGGTTTCACAGATACGCAGTATTTT. Translating it yields CSASGRGGFTDTQYF.

Many counts were recorded for this clonotype. This chain links TRBV7-2 with TRBJ2-7; D is unresolved. Trimming removed 5 bases at V and 7 bases at J, with 15 bases between. There are 13 residues in the CDR3. Per germline, CDR1 SGHTA and CDR2 FQGNSA. The DNA of the CDR3 is TGTGCCAGCAGCAGCCTGTCCGCCGGGGAGCAGTACTTC. It yields the protein CASSSLSAGEQYF.

The chain couples TRBV20-1 to TRBJ1-2; D not certain. Germline loops: CDR1 DFQATT, CDR2 SNEGSKA (reference sequence). The CDR3 loop spans 16 amino acids. V lost 5 bases, J lost 0 bases, and 19 bases lay in between. CDR3 DNA: TGCAGTGCTGGCATAGGAGGGAGTGGGGCTAACTATGGCTACACCTTC. Translated, it gives CSAGIGGSGANYGYTF.

With respect to this clonotype: This may be a read error, as it is one base from a much larger clone. The CDR3 region has the DNA TGTGCCGCCAGCGGACCTTTGGGGCTAGCTCAAGAGACCCAGTACTTC. It translates to CAASGPLGLAQETQYF. The rearrangement links TRBV15 to TRBJ2-5, with D perhaps TRBD1 or TRBD2 (5 bases each). The CDR3 is made up of 16 amino acids. CDR1 and CDR2 from the germline V gene are LNHNV and YYDKDF (reference sequence).

This clonotype was counted many times. The J gene is TRBJ1-2, the V gene TRBV2; D ambiguous. V was pared by 3 bases and J by 8 bases, with 16 bases between. Looked up from germline, CDR1 is SNHLY and CDR2 is FYNNEI. This CDR3 is 14 amino acids long. The CDR3 here is CASSDGLGRGGYTF. For the CDR3, the DNA is TGTGCCAGCAGTGATGGGCTAGGGAGAGGAGGCTACACCTTC.

Many counts were recorded for this clonotype. The rearrangement links TRBV7-2 to TRBJ1-2, with D unresolved. The germline CDR1 and CDR2 sequences are SGHTA and FQGNSA. V lost 1 base to trimming and J lost 0 bases, with 9 bases between them. The CDR3 totals 15 residues. The CDR3 DNA reads as TGTGCCAGCAGCTTAGATACAGAAGCTAACTATGGCTACACCTTC. Protein product: CASSLDTEANYGYTF.

Many counts were recorded for this clonotype. V usage is TRBV4-3 and J usage is TRBJ2-1; D might be TRBD2 (5 bases). Germline CDR1 and CDR2: LGHNA and YSLEER. The CDR3 loop spans 13 amino acids. Trimming stripped 5 bases from V and 3 bases from J, with 8 bases between. The CDR3 region has the DNA TGCGCCAGCAGCGCCGGGGTCTACAATGAGCAGTTCTTC. Its translation is CASSAGVYNEQFF.

The table lists this clonotype with many counts. The V and J genes are TRBV12-3 or TRBV12-4 and TRBJ2-7; TRBD1 agrees at 8 bases. This CDR3 region has 18 residues. J lost 2 bases, V lost 3 bases, and 15 bases had no gene match. CDR3 sequence (DNA): TGTGCCAGCAGTTTCCGGGACAGGCTCTCGGGATTAACCTACGAGCAGTACTTC. Protein product: CASSFRDRLSGLTYEQYF.

Worth noting for this clonotype: This may be a read error, as it is one base from a much larger clone. The gene calls are TRBV19 and TRBJ1-3, with D hard to call. The CDR3 runs to 15 residues. CDR1 is LNHDA and CDR2 is SQIVND in the germline V gene (reference sequence). CDR3 in amino acids: CDSSPPQYSGNTIYF. For the CDR3, the DNA is TGTGACAGTAGTCCTCCACAGTACTCTGGAAACACCATATATTTT.

The chain joins TRBV28 to TRBJ1-2; 8 bases align to TRBD1. Germline V gene lookup returns CDR1 MDHEN and CDR2 SYDVKM. J lost 4 bases, V lost 5 bases, and 6 bases had no gene match. The CDR3 is made up of 14 amino acids. DNA for the CDR3: TGTGCCAGCAGTCCCGACAGGGGCGTCTATGGCTACACCTTC. As protein: CASSPDRGVYGYTF.

The V and J genes are TRBV12-3 or TRBV12-4 and TRBJ2-1; 9 bases line up with TRBD2. This CDR3 has 14 amino acids. Germline trimming cut 3 bases from V and 4 bases from J; bases unmatched to any gene: 1. The CDR3 DNA reads as TGTGCCAGCAGTTTGACTAGCGGTTACAATGAGCAGTTCTTC. Protein sequence: CASSLTSGYNEQFF.

In its sample, this clonotype was seen many times. The V call is TRBV12-3 or TRBV12-4, the J call TRBJ2-1; D is undetermined. Between the trimmed V and J ends, which lost 2 bases and 4 bases, there was a span of 18 bases. This CDR3 comprises 17 residues. The CDR3: CASSLWLPIAMYNEQFF. The CDR3 DNA follows: TGTGCCAGCAGTTTATGGCTACCCATCGCTATGTACAATGAGCAGTTCTTC.

This clonotype has more than one count but fewer than ten. A read error may be the cause here, since a much bigger clone is one base away. Since no conserved phenylalanine or tryptophan closes the CDR3, a read error is the likely cause. The chain couples TRBV20-1 to TRBJ1-4; D call uncertain. Germline V gene lookup returns CDR1 DFQATT and CDR2 SNEGSKA (reference sequence). This CDR3 has 15 amino acids. V gave up 0 bases and J gave up 5 bases, with 13 bases separating them. The CDR3 loop is CSARDPKGDNEKLFL. The CDR3 DNA sequence: TGCAGTGCTAGAGATCCCAAGGGAGACAATGAAAAACTGTTTCTT.

The chain joins TRBV20-1 to TRBJ2-1; 15 positions match TRBD2. Unmatched junction bases numbered 9, after V lost 2 bases and J lost 7 bases. The CDR3 length is 17 residues. The germline V gene encodes CDR1 DFQATT and CDR2 SNEGSKA (reference sequence). The CDR3 nucleotides read TGCAGTGCTAGACTATATACCGGGACTAGCGGGAGGAATGAGCAGTTCTTC. Translation gives CSARLYTGTSGRNEQFF.